Shown below are 9 T cell receptor beta chains from a single sample sequenced in a study of blood T cell repertoires in COVID-19. TCRdb's copy holds only in-frame clones and misses some; the assay was immunoSEQ multiplex PCR. Here the sample spans some 270,000 clones, approximately 81% being singletons. The sequencing sample was made of PBMCs or T cells enriched from blood (not recorded which). Source of these receptors: a woman in her fifties or sixties who had been exposed to COVID-19.

The rearrangement links TRBV5-6 to TRBJ1-2; 9 nucleotides line up with TRBD1. V was clipped by 5 bases and J by 6 bases; unmatched bases: 17. This CDR3 is 17 amino acids long. Germline V gene lookup returns CDR1 SGHDT and CDR2 YYEEEE. Here the CDR3 reads CASRRTGQGRRLHGYTF. CDR3 DNA sequence: TGTGCCAGCAGGCGAACCGGACAGGGGAGGCGACTTCATGGCTACACCTTC.

The chain employs TRBV7-2 and TRBJ1-6, with TRBD1 identical over 7 bases. V lost 3 bases, J lost 7 bases, and 6 bases stayed unmatched. The germline CDR1 and CDR2 sequences are SGHTA and FQGNSA. The CDR3 sequence is 15 residues long. The CDR3 spells CASSFGGQMNSPLHF. The CDR3 nucleotides read TGTGCCAGCAGCTTTGGGGGACAGATGAATTCACCCCTCCACTTT. The whole variable domain, filled in from reference TRBV7-2 and TRBJ1-6, reads GAGVSQSPSNKVTEKGKDVELRCDPISGHTALYWYRQSLGQGLEFLIYFQGNSAPDKSGLPSDRFSAERTGGSVSTLTIQRTQQEDSAVYLCASSFGGQMNSPLHFGNGTRLTVT.

The V gene is TRBV5-4, the J gene TRBJ2-2; 8 bases align to TRBD1. Germline V gene sequence: CDR1 SGHNT, CDR2 YYREEE (reference sequence). V lost 5 bases and J lost 0; bases outside the gene matches: 6. The CDR3 is 16 residues long. In DNA, the CDR3 is TGTGCCAGCAGGTTCTCACAGGGGGCGAACACCGGGGAGCTGTTTTTT. This encodes CASRFSQGANTGELFF.

V usage is TRBV19 and J usage is TRBJ1-1; D is ambiguous. V lost 7 bases and J 1 base, leaving 13 bases between the germline ends. CDR3 length equals 14 residues. Germline loops: CDR1 LNHDA, CDR2 SQIVND (reference sequence). CDR3 residues: CASMGGQTNTEAFF. The CDR3, as DNA: TGTGCCAGTATGGGAGGGCAGACGAACACTGAAGCTTTCTTT.

This clone appeared many times. J is TRBJ1-1 and V is TRBV7-3; D is uncertain. CDR3 size: 13 residues. Germline assignment: CDR1 SGHTA and CDR2 FQGTGA. Trimming cost V 1 base and J 5 bases, with 8 bases left between them. The DNA of the CDR3 is TGTGCCAGCAGCTTAATGGTCGGGACTGAAGCTTTCTTT. It encodes CASSLMVGTEAFF.

This chain links TRBV6-5 with TRBJ1-6; D possibly corresponds to TRBD1 (6 bases). The V and J ends lost 4 bases and 2 bases respectively, with 12 bases between them. Per germline, CDR1 MNHEY and CDR2 SVGAGI. This CDR3 is built from 16 residues. CDR3 DNA sequence: TGTGCCAGCAGTTCACGTACAGGGACCTATAATTCACCCCTCCACTTT. It translates to CASSSRTGTYNSPLHF.

J is TRBJ2-2 and V is TRBV5-1, with 9 bases matching TRBD1. The junction had 4 bases not matched to a gene; V was cut back by 3 bases and J by 4 bases. Germline V lookup: CDR1 SGHRS, CDR2 YFSETQ. This CDR3 is built from 15 residues. CDR3 bases: TGCGCCAGCAGCTACAGGGGGCCCGGCACCGGGGAGCTGTTTTTT. This sequence encodes CASSYRGPGTGELFF.

The rearrangement links TRBV27 to TRBJ2-5; 7 nucleotides agree with TRBD1. The CDR3 is 14 residues long. Germline V gene lookup returns CDR1 MNHEY and CDR2 SMNVEV (reference sequence). The V segment lost 3 bases and the J segment 6 bases; nucleotides outside the gene matches: 7. As DNA, the CDR3 is TGTGCCAGCAGTTTGTCAGACAGGGCACAGACCCAGTACTTC. It translates to CASSLSDRAQTQYF.

V usage is TRBV9 and J usage is TRBJ2-3, with D possibly matching TRBD1 (5 bases). V was shortened by 3 bases and J by 4 bases, with 18 bases between the two germline ends. This CDR3 comprises 16 residues. The germline V gene has CDR1 SGDLS and CDR2 YYNGEE. CDR3 amino acids: CASSAPGWGHSDTQYF. CDR3 nucleotide sequence: TGTGCCAGCAGCGCCCCCGGGTGGGGCCACTCAGATACGCAGTATTTT.